The clone carrying this T cell receptor beta chain came up a few times. The antigen remains undetermined. This specimen belongs to a study of response to subunit inactivated influenza vaccine. Findings of the study overall: New T cells are recruited in small numbers by each seasonal influenza vaccination, according to the authors' suggestion.

From the RT-PCR reads, TCRdb called clonotypes with MiXCR, one entry per CDR3 protein. Among under 950,000 distinct CDR3 sequences listed, 21% were seen once. There are 17 residues in the CDR3. V lost 1 base and J lost 2; bases outside the gene matches: 9. Germline V gene sequence: CDR1 DFQATT, CDR2 SNEGSKA (reference sequence). The chain has TRBV20-1 and TRBJ2-1; TRBD2 aligns across 9 bases. The clonotype originates from a man between 50 and 59 years old who received an inactivated influenza vaccine. Sequences were derived from PBMCs from blood, sampled 4 to 6 days after vaccination. CDR3 sequence (DNA): TGCAGTGCTAGAGGGGGAGTAGCGGGAGATCCCTACAATGAGCAGTTCTTC. It encodes CSARGGVAGDPYNEQFF.